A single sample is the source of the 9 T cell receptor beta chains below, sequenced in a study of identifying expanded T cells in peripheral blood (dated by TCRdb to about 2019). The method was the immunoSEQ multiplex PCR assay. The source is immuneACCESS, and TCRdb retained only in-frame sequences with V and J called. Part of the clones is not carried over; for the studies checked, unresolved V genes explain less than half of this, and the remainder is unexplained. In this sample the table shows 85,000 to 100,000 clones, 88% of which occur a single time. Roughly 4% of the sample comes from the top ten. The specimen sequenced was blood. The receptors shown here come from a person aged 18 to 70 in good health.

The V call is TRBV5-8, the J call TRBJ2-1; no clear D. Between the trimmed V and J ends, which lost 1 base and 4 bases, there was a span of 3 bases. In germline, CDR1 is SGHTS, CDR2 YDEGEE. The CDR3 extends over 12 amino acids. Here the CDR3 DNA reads TGTGCCAGCAGCTTGAAGTACAATGAGCAGTTCTTC. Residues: CASSLKYNEQFF. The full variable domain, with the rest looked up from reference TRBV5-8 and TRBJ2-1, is EAGVTQSPTHLIKTRGQQATLRCSPISGHTSVYWYQQALGLGLQFLLWYDEGEERNRGNFPPRFSGRQFPNYSSELNVNALELEDSALYLCASSLKYNEQFFGPGTRLTVL.

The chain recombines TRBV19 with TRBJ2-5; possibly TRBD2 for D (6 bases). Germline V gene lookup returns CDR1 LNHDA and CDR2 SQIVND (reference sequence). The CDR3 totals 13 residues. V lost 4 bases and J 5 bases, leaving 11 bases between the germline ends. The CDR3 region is CASSKEGRETQYF. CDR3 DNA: TGTGCCAGTAGTAAGGAGGGACGCGAGACCCAGTACTTC.

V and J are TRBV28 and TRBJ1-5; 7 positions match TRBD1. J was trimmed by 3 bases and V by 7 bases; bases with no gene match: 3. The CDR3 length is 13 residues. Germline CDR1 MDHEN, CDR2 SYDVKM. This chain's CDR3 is CASKQGINQPQHF. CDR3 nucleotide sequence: TGTGCCAGCAAACAGGGGATCAATCAGCCCCAGCATTTT.

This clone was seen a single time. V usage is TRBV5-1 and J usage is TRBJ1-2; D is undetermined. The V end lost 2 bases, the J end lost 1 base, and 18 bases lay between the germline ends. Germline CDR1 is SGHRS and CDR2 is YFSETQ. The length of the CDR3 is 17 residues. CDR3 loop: CASSFYSSGRINYGYTF. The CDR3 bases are TGCGCCAGCAGCTTTTATTCCTCGGGGAGGATTAACTATGGCTACACCTTC.

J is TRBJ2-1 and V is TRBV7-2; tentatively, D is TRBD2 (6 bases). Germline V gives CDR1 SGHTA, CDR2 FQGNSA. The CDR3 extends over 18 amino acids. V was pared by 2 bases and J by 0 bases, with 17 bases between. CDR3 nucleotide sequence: TGTGCCAGCAGCTTAACAGGCGCGGACGGGAGCTCCTACAATGAGCAGTTCTTC. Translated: CASSLTGADGSSYNEQFF. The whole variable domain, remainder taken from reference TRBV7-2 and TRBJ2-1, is GAGVSQSPSNKVTEKGKDVELRCDPISGHTALYWYRQSLGQGLEFLIYFQGNSAPDKSGLPSDRFSAERTGGSVSTLTIQRTQQEDSAVYLCASSLTGADGSSYNEQFFGPGTRLTVL.

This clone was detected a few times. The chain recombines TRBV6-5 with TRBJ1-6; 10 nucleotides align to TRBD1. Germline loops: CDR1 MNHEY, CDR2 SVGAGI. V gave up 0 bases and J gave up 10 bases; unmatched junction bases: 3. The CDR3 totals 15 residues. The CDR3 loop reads CASSYSTGGESPLHF. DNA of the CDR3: TGTGCCAGCAGTTACTCGACAGGGGGCGAGTCACCCCTCCACTTT.

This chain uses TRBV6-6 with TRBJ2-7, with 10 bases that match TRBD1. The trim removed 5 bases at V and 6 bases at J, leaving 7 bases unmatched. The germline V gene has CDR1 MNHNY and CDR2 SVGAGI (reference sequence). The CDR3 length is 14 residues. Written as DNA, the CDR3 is TGTGCCAGCAGTAGGACAGGGGGGCAAAGCGAGCAGTACTTC. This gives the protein CASSRTGGQSEQYF.

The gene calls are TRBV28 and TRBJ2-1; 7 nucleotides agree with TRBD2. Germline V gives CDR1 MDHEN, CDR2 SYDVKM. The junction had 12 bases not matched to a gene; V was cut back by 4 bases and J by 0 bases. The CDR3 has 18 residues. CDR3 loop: CASSSAVGEGFSYNEQFF. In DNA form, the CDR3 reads TGTGCCAGCAGTTCCGCGGTGGGGGAGGGTTTCTCCTACAATGAGCAGTTCTTC.

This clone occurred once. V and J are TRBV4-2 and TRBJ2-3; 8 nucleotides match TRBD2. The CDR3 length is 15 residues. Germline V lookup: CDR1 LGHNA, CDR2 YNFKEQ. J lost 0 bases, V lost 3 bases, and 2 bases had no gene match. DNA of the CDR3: TGTGCCAGCAGCCAGAGCGGGAGTAGCACAGATACGCAGTATTTT. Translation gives CASSQSGSSTDTQYF.